The rows below give T cell receptor beta chains drawn from one sample of a study of blood T cell repertoires in COVID-19. Clones were read by immunoSEQ multiplex PCR, and TCRdb kept only the in-frame ones, dropping some. Counted here are over 250,000 clones, about 88% occurring once; the ten biggest clones make up roughly 4%. The sequencing input was peripheral blood. The receptor source for this set is a man in his sixties who had recovered from COVID-19. The CDR3 runs from the conserved cysteine through the conserved F or W. A D gene is named only where the DNA matches it firmly. Part of the rows lack a size; the others show once, few, many or a class for expanded clones.

V,D,J,size,CDR3,DNA
TRBV2,.,TRBJ1-4,once,CASIRGGQGTNEKLFF,TGTGCCAGCATCCGGGGGGGGCAAGGAACTAATGAAAAACTGTTTTTT
TRBV10-3,TRBD1,TRBJ1-1,.,CAISDRDRASPEAFF,TGTGCCATCAGTGACCGGGACAGGGCAAGCCCTGAAGCTTTCTTT
TRBV9,.,TRBJ2-5,.,CASSPGTSGETQYF,TGTGCCAGCAGCCCCGGGACAAGTGGGGAGACCCAGTACTTC
TRBV7-9,.,TRBJ1-2,.,CASSLEPGAAGYTF,TGTGCCAGCAGCTTAGAGCCAGGGGCGGCTGGCTACACCTTC
TRBV27,TRBD1,TRBJ1-6,few,CASSPRGQGWNSPLHF,TGTGCCAGCAGCCCTCGGGGACAGGGTTGGAATTCACCCCTCCACTTT
TRBV7-3,TRBD1,TRBJ2-5,.,CASSLTGGRETQYF,TGTGCCAGCAGCTTAACAGGGGGCAGGGAGACCCAGTACTTC
TRBV6-2/TRBV6-3,TRBD1,TRBJ1-2,.,CASSYPIGQGLHYGYTF,TGTGCCAGCAGTTACCCCATCGGACAGGGGCTTCACTATGGCTACACCTTC
TRBV4-1,.,TRBJ2-7,few,CASSQAPRTSRGEQYF,TGCGCCAGCAGCCAGGCACCAAGGACTTCTCGAGGCGAGCAGTACTTC
TRBV5-1,TRBD1,TRBJ1-1,.,CASSHGQGAGTEAFF,TGCGCCAGCAGCCACGGACAGGGGGCTGGCACTGAAGCTTTCTTT
TRBV27,TRBD2,TRBJ2-5,few,CASSPRLAGQETQYF,TGTGCCAGCAGTCCCCGACTAGCGGGACAAGAGACCCAGTACTTC
TRBV30,TRBD2,TRBJ2-7,.,CAWNKGSGVAEQYF,TGTGCCTGGAATAAGGGAAGCGGGGTCGCGGAGCAGTACTTC
TRBV5-1,TRBD2,TRBJ2-3,.,CASSLIAGGPDTQYF,TGCGCCAGCAGCTTAATAGCGGGGGGGCCGGACACGCAGTATTTT
TRBV29-1,.,TRBJ1-4,few,CSVALAPGVGEKLFF,TGCAGCGTTGCCCTAGCCCCAGGGGTCGGTGAAAAACTGTTTTTT
TRBV30,TRBD1,TRBJ2-7,.,CAWSTGGTYEQYF,TGTGCCTGGAGTACAGGGGGCACCTACGAGCAGTACTTC
TRBV6-1,TRBD1,TRBJ2-7,once,CASSDMGQVSYEQYF,TGTGCCAGCAGTGACATGGGACAGGTCTCCTACGAGCAGTACTTC
TRBV24-1,TRBD1,TRBJ1-2,once,CATSEPDRSNGYTF,TGTGCCACCAGTGAGCCGGACAGGTCAAACGGCTACACCTTC
TRBV18,TRBD1,TRBJ2-5,.,CASSPRQGSQETQYF,TGTGCCAGCTCACCGAGACAGGGGTCTCAAGAGACCCAGTACTTC